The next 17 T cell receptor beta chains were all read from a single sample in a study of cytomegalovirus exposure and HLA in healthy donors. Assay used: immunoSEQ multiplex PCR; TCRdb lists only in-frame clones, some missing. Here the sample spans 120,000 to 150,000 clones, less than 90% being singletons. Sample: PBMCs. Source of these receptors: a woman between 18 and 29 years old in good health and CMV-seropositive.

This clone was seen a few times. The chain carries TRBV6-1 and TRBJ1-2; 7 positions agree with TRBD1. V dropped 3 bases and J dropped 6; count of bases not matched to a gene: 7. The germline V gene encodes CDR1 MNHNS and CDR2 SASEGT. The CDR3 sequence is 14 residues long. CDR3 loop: CASSDGTASHGYTF. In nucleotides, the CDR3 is TGTGCCAGCAGTGATGGGACAGCGAGCCATGGCTACACCTTC.

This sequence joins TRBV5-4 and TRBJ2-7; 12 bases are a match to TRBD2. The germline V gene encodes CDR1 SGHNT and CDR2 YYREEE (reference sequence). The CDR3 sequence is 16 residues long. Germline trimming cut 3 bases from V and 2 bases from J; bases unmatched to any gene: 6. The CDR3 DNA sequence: TGTGCCAGCAGCTGGGGGACTAGCGGGTCTCCCTACGAGCAGTACTTC. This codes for CASSWGTSGSPYEQYF.

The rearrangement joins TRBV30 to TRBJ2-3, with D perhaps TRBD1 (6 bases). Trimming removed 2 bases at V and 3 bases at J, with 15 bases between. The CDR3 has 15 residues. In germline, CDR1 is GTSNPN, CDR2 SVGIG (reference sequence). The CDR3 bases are TGTGCCTGGAGTTTCCCAGGGGCAGTAACAGATACGCAGTATTTT. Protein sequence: CAWSFPGAVTDTQYF.

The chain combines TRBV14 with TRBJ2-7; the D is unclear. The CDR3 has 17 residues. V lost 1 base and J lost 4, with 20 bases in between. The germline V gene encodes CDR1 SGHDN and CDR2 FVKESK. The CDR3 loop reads CASSQVFEPGISYEQYF. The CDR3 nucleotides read TGTGCCAGCAGCCAAGTTTTTGAGCCAGGCATTTCTTACGAGCAGTACTTC.

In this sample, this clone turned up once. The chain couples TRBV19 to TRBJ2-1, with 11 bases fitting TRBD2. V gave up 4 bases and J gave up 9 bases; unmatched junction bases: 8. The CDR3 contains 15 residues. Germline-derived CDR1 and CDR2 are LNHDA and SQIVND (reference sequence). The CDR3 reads CASSTSGTSGSEQFF. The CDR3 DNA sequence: TGTGCCAGTAGTACCTCCGGGACTAGCGGTTCTGAGCAGTTCTTC.

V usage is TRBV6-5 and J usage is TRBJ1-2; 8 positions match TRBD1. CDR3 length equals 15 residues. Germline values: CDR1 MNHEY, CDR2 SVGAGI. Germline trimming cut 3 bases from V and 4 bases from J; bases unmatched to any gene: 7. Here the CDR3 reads CASSYGQGVIYGYTF. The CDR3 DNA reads TGTGCCAGCAGTTATGGACAGGGTGTAATCTATGGCTACACCTTC.

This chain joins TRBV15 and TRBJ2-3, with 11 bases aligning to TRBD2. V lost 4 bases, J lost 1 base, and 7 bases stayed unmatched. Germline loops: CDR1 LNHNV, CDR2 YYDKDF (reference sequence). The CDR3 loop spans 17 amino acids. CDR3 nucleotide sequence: TGTGCCACCAGCACCGGGACTAGCGGACTTCGCACAGATACGCAGTATTTT. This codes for CATSTGTSGLRTDTQYF.

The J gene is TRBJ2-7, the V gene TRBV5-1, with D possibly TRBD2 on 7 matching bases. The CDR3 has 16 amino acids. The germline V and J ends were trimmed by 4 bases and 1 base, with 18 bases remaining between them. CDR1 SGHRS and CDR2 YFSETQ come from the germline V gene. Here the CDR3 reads CASSVVGGQQSYEQYF. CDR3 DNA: TGCGCCAGCAGCGTTGTCGGGGGGCAGCAGTCCTACGAGCAGTACTTC.

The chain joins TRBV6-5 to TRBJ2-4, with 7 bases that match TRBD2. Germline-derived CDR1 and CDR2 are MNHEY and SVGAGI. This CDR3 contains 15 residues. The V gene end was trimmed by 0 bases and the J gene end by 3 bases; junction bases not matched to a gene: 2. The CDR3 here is CASSYSPSGKNIQYF. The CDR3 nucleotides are TGTGCCAGCAGTTACTCACCTAGCGGCAAAAACATTCAGTACTTC.

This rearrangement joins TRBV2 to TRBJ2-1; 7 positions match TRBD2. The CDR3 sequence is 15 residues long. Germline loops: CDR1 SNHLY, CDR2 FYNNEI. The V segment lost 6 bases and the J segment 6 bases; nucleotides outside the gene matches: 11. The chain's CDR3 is CASRTSGGGFNEQFF. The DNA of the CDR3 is TGTGCCAGCAGGACCTCGGGGGGTGGTTTCAATGAGCAGTTCTTC.

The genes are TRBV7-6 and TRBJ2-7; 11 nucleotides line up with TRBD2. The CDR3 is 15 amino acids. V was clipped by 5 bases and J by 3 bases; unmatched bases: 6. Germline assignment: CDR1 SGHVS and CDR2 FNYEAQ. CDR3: CASSPLAGAVYEQYF. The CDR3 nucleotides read TGTGCCAGCAGCCCACTAGCGGGAGCGGTCTACGAGCAGTACTTC.

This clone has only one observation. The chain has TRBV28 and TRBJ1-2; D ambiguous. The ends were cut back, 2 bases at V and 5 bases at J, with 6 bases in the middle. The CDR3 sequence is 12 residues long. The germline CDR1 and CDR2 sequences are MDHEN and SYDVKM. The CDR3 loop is CASSLGGYGYTF. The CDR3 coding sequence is TGTGCCAGCAGTTTAGGAGGGTATGGCTACACCTTC.

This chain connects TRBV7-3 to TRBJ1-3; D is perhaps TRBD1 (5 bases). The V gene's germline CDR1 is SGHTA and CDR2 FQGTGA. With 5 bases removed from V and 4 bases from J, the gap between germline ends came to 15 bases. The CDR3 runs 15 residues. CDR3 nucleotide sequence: TGTGCCAGCAGCGAGGGAGGGACGAACGGAAACACCATATATTTT. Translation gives CASSEGGTNGNTIYF.

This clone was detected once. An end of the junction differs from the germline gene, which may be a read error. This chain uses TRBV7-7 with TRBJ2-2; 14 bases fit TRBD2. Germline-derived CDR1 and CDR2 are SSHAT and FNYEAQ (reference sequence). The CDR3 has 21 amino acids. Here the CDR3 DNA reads TGTGCTAGCAGCCTCTTACCCCCGGCGACTAGCGGGAGGGCAAACACCGGGGAGCTGTTTTTT. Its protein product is CASSLLPPATSGRANTGELFF. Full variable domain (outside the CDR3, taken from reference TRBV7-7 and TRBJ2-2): GAGVSQSPRYKVTKRGQDVTLRCDPISSHATLYWYQQALGQGPEFLTYFNYEAQPDKSGLPSDRFSAERPEGSISTLTIQRTEQRDSAMYRCASSLLPPATSGRANTGELFFGEGSRLTVL.

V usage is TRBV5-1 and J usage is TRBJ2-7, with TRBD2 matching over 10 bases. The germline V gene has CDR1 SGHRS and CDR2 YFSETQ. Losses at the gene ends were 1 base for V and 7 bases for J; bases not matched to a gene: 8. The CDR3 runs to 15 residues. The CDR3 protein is CASSLTSGRAREQYF. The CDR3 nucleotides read TGCGCCAGCAGCTTGACCAGCGGGAGGGCGAGGGAGCAGTACTTC.

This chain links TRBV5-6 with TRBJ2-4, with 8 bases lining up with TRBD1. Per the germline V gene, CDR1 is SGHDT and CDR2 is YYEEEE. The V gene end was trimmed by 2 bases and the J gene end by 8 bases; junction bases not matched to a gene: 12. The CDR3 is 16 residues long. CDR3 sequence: CASSFGDRGKGDIQYF. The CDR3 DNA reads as TGTGCCAGCAGCTTTGGAGACAGGGGTAAAGGGGACATTCAGTACTTC.

For the CDR3, the DNA is TGTGCCAGCAGCGTAGAAGGCGGGAGCGAAAATGAGCAGTTCTTC. Encoded protein: CASSVEGGSENEQFF. This chain links TRBV9 with TRBJ2-1; 7 positions match TRBD2. V trimming: 0 bases; J trimming: 7 bases; junction bases outside the gene matches: 7. Germline-derived CDR1 and CDR2 are SGDLS and YYNGEE. The CDR3 consists of 15 residues.